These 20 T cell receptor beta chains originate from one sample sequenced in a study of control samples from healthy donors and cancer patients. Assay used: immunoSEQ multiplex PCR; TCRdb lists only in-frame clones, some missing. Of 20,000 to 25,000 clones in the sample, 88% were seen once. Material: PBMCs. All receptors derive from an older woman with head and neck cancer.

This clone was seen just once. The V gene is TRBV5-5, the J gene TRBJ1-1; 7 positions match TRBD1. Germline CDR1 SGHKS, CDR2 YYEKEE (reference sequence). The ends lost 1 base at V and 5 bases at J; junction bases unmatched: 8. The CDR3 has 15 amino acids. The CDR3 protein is CASSLPGGRGTEAFF. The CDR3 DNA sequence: TGTGCCAGCAGCTTGCCAGGGGGTCGTGGTACTGAAGCTTTCTTT.

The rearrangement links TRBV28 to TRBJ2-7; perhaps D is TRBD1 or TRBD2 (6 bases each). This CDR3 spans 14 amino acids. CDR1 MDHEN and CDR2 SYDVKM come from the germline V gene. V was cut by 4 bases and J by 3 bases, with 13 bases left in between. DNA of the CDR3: TGTGCCAGCAGTTCCCGGGGGCTTGACTACGAGCAGTACTTC. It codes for CASSSRGLDYEQYF.

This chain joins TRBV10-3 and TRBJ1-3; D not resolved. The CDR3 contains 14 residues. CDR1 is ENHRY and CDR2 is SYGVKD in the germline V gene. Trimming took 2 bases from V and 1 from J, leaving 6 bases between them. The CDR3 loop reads CAISEPLSGNTIYF. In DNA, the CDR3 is TGTGCCATCAGTGAGCCGCTTTCTGGAAACACCATATATTTT.

The CDR3 sequence is CASSEWGQRGTQTQYF. CDR3 bases: TGTGCCAGCAGTGAATGGGGCCAGCGGGGGACCCAGACCCAGTACTTC. This rearrangement joins TRBV2 to TRBJ2-5; 8 bases agree with TRBD2. This CDR3 contains 16 residues. The J segment lost 6 bases and the V segment lost 2 bases, leaving 11 bases of the junction unmatched. Germline CDR1 reads SNHLY; CDR2 reads FYNNEI.

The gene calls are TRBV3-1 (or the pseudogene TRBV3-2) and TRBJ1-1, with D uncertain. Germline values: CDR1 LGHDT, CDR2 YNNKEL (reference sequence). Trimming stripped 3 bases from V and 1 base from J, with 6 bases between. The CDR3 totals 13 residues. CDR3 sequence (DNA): TGTGCCAGCAGCCACAGTAGGAACACTGAAGCTTTCTTT. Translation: CASSHSRNTEAFF.

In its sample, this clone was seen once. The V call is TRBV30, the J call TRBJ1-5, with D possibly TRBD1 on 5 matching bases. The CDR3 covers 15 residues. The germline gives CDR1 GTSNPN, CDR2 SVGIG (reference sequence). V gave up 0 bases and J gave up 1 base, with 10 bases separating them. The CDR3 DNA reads TGTGCCTGGAGTGTAAGGGGACGAAGCAATCAGCCCCAGCATTTT. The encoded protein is CAWSVRGRSNQPQHF.

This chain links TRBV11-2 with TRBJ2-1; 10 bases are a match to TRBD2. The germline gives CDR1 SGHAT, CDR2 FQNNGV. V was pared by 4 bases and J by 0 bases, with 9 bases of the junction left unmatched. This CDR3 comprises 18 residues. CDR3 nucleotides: TGTGCCAGCAGCTCCATCCTAGCGGGAGAGTCCTCCTACAATGAGCAGTTCTTC. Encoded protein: CASSSILAGESSYNEQFF.

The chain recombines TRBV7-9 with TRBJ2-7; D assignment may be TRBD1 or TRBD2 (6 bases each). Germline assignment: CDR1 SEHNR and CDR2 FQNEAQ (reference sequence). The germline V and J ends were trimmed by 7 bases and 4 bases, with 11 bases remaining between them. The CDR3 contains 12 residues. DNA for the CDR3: TGTGCCAGCACCCGGGGGCCTTACGAGCAGTACTTC. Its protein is CASTRGPYEQYF.

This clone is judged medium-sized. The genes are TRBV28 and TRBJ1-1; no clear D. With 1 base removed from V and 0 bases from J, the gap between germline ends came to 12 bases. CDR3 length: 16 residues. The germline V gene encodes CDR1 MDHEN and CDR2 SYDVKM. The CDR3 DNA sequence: TGTGCCAGCAGTTTATTAGCATCAGAGTTGAACACTGAAGCTTTCTTT. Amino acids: CASSLLASELNTEAFF.

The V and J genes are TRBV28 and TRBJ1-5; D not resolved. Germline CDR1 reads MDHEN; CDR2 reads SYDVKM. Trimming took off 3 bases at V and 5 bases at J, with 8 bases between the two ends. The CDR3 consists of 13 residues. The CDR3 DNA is TGTGCCAGCAGTTTCGGGTTGGATCAGCCCCAGCATTTT. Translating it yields CASSFGLDQPQHF.

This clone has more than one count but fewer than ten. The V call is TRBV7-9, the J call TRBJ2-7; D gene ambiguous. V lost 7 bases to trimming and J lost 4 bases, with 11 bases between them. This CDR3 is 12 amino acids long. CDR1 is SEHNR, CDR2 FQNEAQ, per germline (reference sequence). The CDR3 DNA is TGTGCCAGCACCCCTTTGACGTACGAGCAGTACTTC. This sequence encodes CASTPLTYEQYF.

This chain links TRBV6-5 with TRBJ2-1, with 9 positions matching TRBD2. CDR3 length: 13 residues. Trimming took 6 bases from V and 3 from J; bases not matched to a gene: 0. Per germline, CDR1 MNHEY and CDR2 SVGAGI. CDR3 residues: CASRTSGYNEQFF. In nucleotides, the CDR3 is TGTGCCAGCAGGACTAGCGGCTACAATGAGCAGTTCTTC.

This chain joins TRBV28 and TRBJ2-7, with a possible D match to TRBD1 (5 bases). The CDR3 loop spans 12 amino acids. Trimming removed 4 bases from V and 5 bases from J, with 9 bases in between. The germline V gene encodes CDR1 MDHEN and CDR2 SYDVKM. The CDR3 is CASSSQGDEQYF. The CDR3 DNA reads TGTGCCAGCAGTTCCCAAGGGGACGAGCAGTACTTC.

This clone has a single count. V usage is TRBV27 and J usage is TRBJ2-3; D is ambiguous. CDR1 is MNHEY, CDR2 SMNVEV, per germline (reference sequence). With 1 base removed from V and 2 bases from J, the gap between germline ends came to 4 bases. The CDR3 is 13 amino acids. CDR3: CASSLFPTDTQYF. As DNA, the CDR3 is TGTGCCAGCAGTTTATTTCCCACAGATACGCAGTATTTT.

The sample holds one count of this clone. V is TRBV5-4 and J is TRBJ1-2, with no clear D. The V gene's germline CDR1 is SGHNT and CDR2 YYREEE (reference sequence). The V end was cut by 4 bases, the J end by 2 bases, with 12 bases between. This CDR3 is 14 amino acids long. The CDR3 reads CASSPWGKNYGYTF. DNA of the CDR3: TGTGCCAGCAGCCCGTGGGGTAAAAACTATGGCTACACCTTC.

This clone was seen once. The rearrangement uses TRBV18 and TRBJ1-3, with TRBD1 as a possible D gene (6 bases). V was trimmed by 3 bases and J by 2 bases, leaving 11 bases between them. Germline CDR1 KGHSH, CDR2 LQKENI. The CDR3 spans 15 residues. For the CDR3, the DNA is TGTGCCAGCTCACCTACACAGGGAGCTGGAAACACCATATATTTT. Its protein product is CASSPTQGAGNTIYF.

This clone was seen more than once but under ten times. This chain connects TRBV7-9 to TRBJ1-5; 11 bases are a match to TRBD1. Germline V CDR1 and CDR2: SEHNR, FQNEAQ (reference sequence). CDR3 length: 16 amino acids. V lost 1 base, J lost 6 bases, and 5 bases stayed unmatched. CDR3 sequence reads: CASSLVGQGAGQPQHF. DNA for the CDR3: TGTGCCAGCAGCTTAGTAGGACAGGGGGCCGGTCAGCCCCAGCATTTT.

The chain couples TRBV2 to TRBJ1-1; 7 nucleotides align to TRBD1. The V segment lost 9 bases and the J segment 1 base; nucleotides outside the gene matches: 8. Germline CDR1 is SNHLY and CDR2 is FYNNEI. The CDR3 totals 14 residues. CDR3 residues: CASSPGQKNTEAFF. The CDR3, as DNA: TGTGCCAGTTCCCCGGGACAGAAGAACACTGAAGCTTTCTTT.

CDR3 protein: CATKAVSTDTQYF. The CDR3 DNA reads TGTGCCACCAAAGCGGTTAGCACAGATACGCAGTATTTT. The rearrangement links TRBV24-1 to TRBJ2-3; D might be TRBD2 (5 bases). This CDR3 comprises 13 residues. Germline assignment: CDR1 KGHDR and CDR2 SFDVKD. V lost 8 bases, J lost 0 bases, and 8 bases lay in between.

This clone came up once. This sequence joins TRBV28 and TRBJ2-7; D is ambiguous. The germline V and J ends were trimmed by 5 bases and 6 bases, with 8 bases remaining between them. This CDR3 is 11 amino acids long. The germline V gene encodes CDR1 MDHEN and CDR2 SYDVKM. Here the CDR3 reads CASSPRSEQYF. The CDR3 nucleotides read TGTGCCAGCAGTCCCAGGAGCGAGCAGTACTTC.